These 7 T cell receptor beta chains originate from one sample sequenced in a study of T cell repertoires in cytomegalovirus infection. TCRdb recomputed calls from the reads with MiXCR, one row per CDR3 protein. Of fewer than 550,000 distinct CDR3 sequences in the sample, more than 20% were seen once. Material: PBMCs. The receptors come from a human donor in good health (CMV status not recorded). Some clones in this sample may be carry-over from other donors' samples.

The chain combines TRBV27 with TRBJ2-5, with 10 bases lining up with TRBD2. The CDR3 has 15 residues. Trimming cost V 5 bases and J 3 bases; bases outside gene matches: 6. From germline, CDR1 is MNHEY and CDR2 SMNVEV (reference sequence). This CDR3 is CASSPSGLAEETQYF. The CDR3, as DNA: TGTGCCAGCAGTCCTAGCGGACTAGCGGAAGAGACCCAGTACTTC.

The chain's CDR3 is CAISARTSGYNEQFF. CDR3 sequence (DNA): TGTGCCATCAGTGCCCGGACTAGCGGTTACAATGAGCAGTTCTTC. The chain employs TRBV10-3 and TRBJ2-1, with 10 bases identical to TRBD2. Germline lookup yields CDR1 ENHRY and CDR2 SYGVKD. The CDR3 runs 15 residues. V shed 4 bases, J shed 4 bases, and the junction held 4 bases outside the gene matches.

A single count supports this clonotype. J is TRBJ1-1 and V is TRBV20-1, with D possibly matching TRBD1 (5 bases). The CDR3 sequence is 12 residues long. The V gene lost 0 bases and the J gene lost 6 bases, with 8 bases spanning the gap. Looked up from germline, CDR1 is DFQATT and CDR2 is SNEGSKA (reference sequence). This chain's CDR3 is CSARDMGAEAFF. The CDR3 DNA sequence: TGCAGTGCTAGAGATATGGGGGCTGAAGCTTTCTTT.

This rearrangement joins TRBV29-1 to TRBJ1-2, with no clear D. V was pared by 6 bases and J by 3 bases, with 14 bases between. The CDR3 contains 13 residues. Germline assignment: CDR1 SQVTM and CDR2 ANQGSEA. The DNA for the CDR3 is TGCAGCGTGGGCGACGTGAGGTACTATGGCTACACCTTC. As protein: CSVGDVRYYGYTF.

This clonotype was detected ten times or more. This chain joins TRBV11-3 and TRBJ2-7; possible D gene TRBD2, 6 bases. CDR3 length: 14 residues. Deletions cut 9 bases from V and 7 bases from J, with 22 bases between. Germline V lookup: CDR1 SGHNT, CDR2 YENEEA. DNA for the CDR3: TGTGCCAGGCGGGACGCGTGTGCCCTGGGGGAGCAGTACGTC. Translating it yields CARRDACALGEQYV.

V usage is TRBV28 and J usage is TRBJ1-2; D is undetermined. There are 14 residues in the CDR3. V dropped 3 bases and J dropped 5 bases, with 13 bases sitting between them. Germline V gives CDR1 MDHEN, CDR2 SYDVKM. The CDR3 bases are TGTGCCAGCAGTTTGGGAGGTCCACCTTATGGCTACACCTTC. Its translation: CASSLGGPPYGYTF.

This chain uses TRBV5-6 with TRBJ2-1; 7 bases are shared with TRBD2. The junction had 9 bases not matched to a gene; V was cut back by 0 bases and J by 3 bases. The CDR3 is 17 residues long. In germline, CDR1 is SGHDT, CDR2 YYEEEE. CDR3 sequence: CASSLESRLAVYNEQFF. The CDR3 DNA follows: TGTGCCAGCAGCTTGGAGTCCCGGCTAGCGGTCTACAATGAGCAGTTCTTC.